A selection of T cell receptor beta chains follows, all from one sample in a study of CD8 T cells in ankylosing spondylitis. TCRdb processed the 5' RACE reads anew with MiXCR; each CDR3 protein has one entry. The sample shows almost 400,000 distinct CDR3 sequences, 20% to 25% of them seen only once. The sample comprised blood, either unsorted or a sorted T cell fraction (not recorded which). Source of these receptors: a male donor with ankylosing spondylitis. Each CDR3 is given with its conserved first and last residue. The order of the fields is V gene, D gene, clone size, J gene, CDR3 DNA, CDR3 protein. D genes are given only for firm matches. A clone size is listed for some rows: how often the clone was seen (once, few, many), or a class if it is expanded.

>TRBV18|TRBD2|few|TRBJ2-7
TGTGCCAGCTCACCACCGGGTAGCGGGAGTTACGAGCAGTACTTC
CASSPPGSGSYEQYF
>TRBV12-3/TRBV12-4|TRBD2|-|TRBJ2-7
TGTGCCAGCAGCCCTACTAGCGTAGACTACGAGCAGTACTTC
CASSPTSVDYEQYF
>TRBV27|-|-|TRBJ2-5
TGTGCCAGCAGTTTTCGGTTAGGGGCCCAGTACTTC
CASSFRLGAQYF
>TRBV28|-|once|TRBJ1-2
TGTGCCAGCAGTTTAATTCAGGGGTGGAACTATGGCTACACCTTC
CASSLIQGWNYGYTF
>TRBV3-1|-|-|TRBJ2-2
TGTGCCAGCAGGAGTAGGGTGAACACCGGGGAGCTGTTTTTT
CASRSRVNTGELFF
>TRBV12-3/TRBV12-4|TRBD2|-|TRBJ2-3
TGTGCCAGCAGTTTTGTTAGCGGGAGGCGGAGCACAGATACGCAGTATTTT
CASSFVSGRRSTDTQYF
>TRBV6-1|-|-|TRBJ2-3
TGTGCCAGCAGCCCGGCGGGACGAAGCACAGATACGCAGTATTTT
CASSPAGRSTDTQYF
>TRBV27|TRBD1|few|TRBJ2-2
TGTGCCAGCAGTGTACAGGGGGCCACCGGGGAGCTGTTTTTT
CASSVQGATGELFF
>TRBV10-3|TRBD2|-|TRBJ2-3
TGTGCCATCAGTGTGATAGCGGGAGCCACAGATACGCAGTATTTT
CAISVIAGATDTQYF
>TRBV20-1|TRBD2|once|TRBJ2-5
TGCAGTGCTACCAGACAGAGTAGCGGGATTCGCGAAGAGACCCAGTACTTC
CSATRQSSGIREETQYF
>TRBV7-9|TRBD2|-|TRBJ2-3
TGTGCCAGCAGCAGCGGGACTAGCGGTCTCGGGGATACGCAGTATTTT
CASSSGTSGLGDTQYF
>TRBV10-3|-|-|TRBJ2-4
TGTGCCATCAGTGGGGGCAGGGATGAGAGAAACATTCAGTACTTC
CAISGGRDERNIQYF
>TRBV20-1|TRBD2|few|TRBJ2-3
TGCATGACGACTAGCGGGAGGGGGGATACGCAGTATTTT
CMTTSGRGDTQYF
>TRBV7-9|-|few|TRBJ1-4
TGTGCCAGCAGCTACCAGCGAGAAAAACTGTTTTTT
CASSYQREKLFF
>TRBV5-1|-|-|TRBJ2-7
TGCGCCAGCAGCGCCGAGGGGCCTGGGCAGTACTTC
CASSAEGPGQYF
>TRBV18|TRBD2|-|TRBJ2-7
TGTGCCAGCTCACCACTTGCGGGGGTCGGGGAAATCAACGAGCAGTACTTC
CASSPLAGVGEINEQYF
>TRBV20-1|TRBD1|few|TRBJ2-1
TGCAGTGCTAGAAAATCCAGCGCGGGACAGGGGTACAATGAGCAGTTCTTC
CSARKSSAGQGYNEQFF
>TRBV5-1|-|-|TRBJ1-4
TGCGCCAGCAGCTTGATGTCCAGGGAGGGTGAAAAACTGTTTTTT
CASSLMSREGEKLFF
>TRBV19|TRBD2|-|TRBJ2-1
TGTGCCAGTTCCACTAGCGGGATTTTTTATGAGCAGTTCTTC
CASSTSGIFYEQFF
>TRBV28|-|many|TRBJ2-5
TGTGCCAGCAGTTTAGGCGGCAACCAAGAGACCCAGTACTTC
CASSLGGNQETQYF
>TRBV11-2|-|-|TRBJ1-2
TGTGCCAGCAGCTACGGGGGGGCCAACACCTTC
CASSYGGANTF
>TRBV29-1|-|-|TRBJ2-5
TGCAGCCATTCTGCAGGGCCAGAGACCCAGTACTTC
CSHSAGPETQYF
>TRBV6-1|TRBD2|few|TRBJ2-7
TGTGCCAGCAGTCGTTGGGGACTAGCGGGAGTCTACGAGCAGTACTTC
CASSRWGLAGVYEQYF
>TRBV5-1|-|once|TRBJ2-1
TGCGCCAGCAGCTTACAGGGCGGTTCCTACGATGAGCAGTTCTTC
CASSLQGGSYDEQFF
>TRBV20-1|TRBD2|-|TRBJ2-1
TGCAGTGCTGGAACCATACCGACTAGCGGGAGAGTAATGTATGAGCAGTTCTTC
CSAGTIPTSGRVMYEQFF
>TRBV15|-|few|TRBJ2-3
TGTGCCACCAGCAGAGAGGCAGGCACAGATACGCAGTATTTT
CATSREAGTDTQYF
>TRBV12-3/TRBV12-4|TRBD1|few|TRBJ1-2
TGTGCCAGCAGCCCGGGACAGGGGAGAGATGGCTACACCTTC
CASSPGQGRDGYTF
>TRBV20-1|TRBD2|few|TRBJ2-3
TGCAGTGCTAGTGTCCGGCGGGAGAGTACAGATACGCAGTATTTT
CSASVRRESTDTQYF
>TRBV7-9|-|-|TRBJ2-3
TGTGCCAGCAGCTTAGTTATGGGGACAGATACGCAGTATTTT
CASSLVMGTDTQYF
>TRBV7-2|-|-|TRBJ2-7
TGTGCCAGCAGCTTAGCGGCAGCTTACGAGCAGTACTTC
CASSLAAAYEQYF
>TRBV4-1|-|-|TRBJ2-3
TGCGCCAGCAGCCAAGATATCCCGATTAACAGCGGCTCTAGCACAGATACGCAGTATTTT
CASSQDIPINSGSSTDTQYF
>TRBV5-1|-|-|TRBJ2-1
TGCGCCAGCAGCTTATTGCTAGACAATGAGCAGTTCTTC
CASSLLLDNEQFF
>TRBV4-3|-|few|TRBJ2-5
TGCGCCAGCAGCCAAGAGTATTGGGGCCAAGAGACCCAGTACTTC
CASSQEYWGQETQYF
>TRBV14|-|-|TRBJ1-4
TGTGCCAGCAGCCAACCAGGGATTACTAATGAAAAACTGTTTTTT
CASSQPGITNEKLFF
>TRBV4-2|TRBD2|few|TRBJ2-6
TGTGCCAGCAGCAAGACTAGCGGGAACTCTGGGGCCAACGTCCTGACTTTC
CASSKTSGNSGANVLTF
>TRBV18|-|-|TRBJ1-1
TGTGCCAGCTCACCTGCAGGGTTCACTGAAGCTTTCTTT
CASSPAGFTEAFF
>TRBV5-1|TRBD2|-|TRBJ2-1
TGCGCCAGCAGCTTGGGGGCGGGAGGGCCTCACAATGAGCAGTTCTTC
CASSLGAGGPHNEQFF
>TRBV7-8|TRBD2|-|TRBJ2-1
TGTGCCAGCAGCCTCAATCTAGCGGGAGCGAGGGGGGCCGAGCAGTTCTTC
CASSLNLAGARGAEQFF
>TRBV9|-|many|TRBJ1-3
TGTGCCAGCAGCGCCCAGCCTGGAAACACCATATATTTT
CASSAQPGNTIYF
>TRBV27|-|few|TRBJ2-1
TGTGCCAGCCGCCGGGGTGGCGGGACATACTACAATGAGCAGTTCTTC
CASRRGGGTYYNEQFF
>TRBV29-1|-|many|TRBJ2-2
TGCAGCGTCCTACAGGGAGTTGGCACCGGGGAGCTGTTTTTT
CSVLQGVGTGELFF
>TRBV6-1|-|-|TRBJ1-5
TGTGCCAGCAGTCAGGCGTCCCGGGGTCAGCCCCAGCATTTT
CASSQASRGQPQHF
>TRBV11-1|-|many|TRBJ2-3
TGTGCCAGCAGGGACGGAGAGGATACGCAGTATTTT
CASRDGEDTQYF
>TRBV7-9|-|-|TRBJ1-1
TGTGCCAGCAACCTAAAGACCGAGACTGAAGCTTTCTTT
CASNLKTETEAFF
>TRBV6-5|-|many|TRBJ1-2
TGTGCCAGCAGTTACCCGGGTTATGGCTACACCTTC
CASSYPGYGYTF
>TRBV25-1|-|-|TRBJ1-1
TGTGCCAGCAGCACGATACTACCGAACACTGAAGCTTTCTTT
CASSTILPNTEAFF
>TRBV10-3|-|few|TRBJ1-5
TGTGCCATCGGGGAGGCAGTAAACCAGCCCCAGCATTTT
CAIGEAVNQPQHF
>TRBV11-2|-|-|TRBJ1-3
TGTGCCAGCAGCCCCGCTGGAAACACCATATATTTT
CASSPAGNTIYF
>TRBV6-1|TRBD2|-|TRBJ2-7
TGTGCCACGGGACCCGGGCGGGAGCCCTACGAGCAGTACTTC
CATGPGREPYEQYF
>TRBV28|TRBD1|few|TRBJ1-2
TGTGCCAGCAGACAGACAGGGGGGCATGGCTACACCTTC
CASRQTGGHGYTF
>TRBV20-1|TRBD2|-|TRBJ2-5
TGCAGTGCTAGAGAGGTGGGCGGGAGTTGGGAGACCCAGTACTTC
CSAREVGGSWETQYF